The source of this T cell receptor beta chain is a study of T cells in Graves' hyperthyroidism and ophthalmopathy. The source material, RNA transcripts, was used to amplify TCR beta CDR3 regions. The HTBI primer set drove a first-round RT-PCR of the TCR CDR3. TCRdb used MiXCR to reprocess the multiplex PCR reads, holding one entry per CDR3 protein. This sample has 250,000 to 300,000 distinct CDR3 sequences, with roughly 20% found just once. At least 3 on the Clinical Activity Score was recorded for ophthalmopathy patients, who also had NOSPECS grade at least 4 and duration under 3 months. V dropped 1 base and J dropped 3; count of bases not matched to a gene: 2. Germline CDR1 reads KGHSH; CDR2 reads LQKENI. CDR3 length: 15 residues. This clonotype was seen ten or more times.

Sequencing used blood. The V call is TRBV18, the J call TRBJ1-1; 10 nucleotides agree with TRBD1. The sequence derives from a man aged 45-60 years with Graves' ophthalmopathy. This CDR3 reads CASSPRTGGDTEAFF. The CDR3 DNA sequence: TGTGCCAGCTCACCACGGACAGGGGGGGACACTGAAGCTTTCTTT.